This T cell receptor (beta chain) was recovered during a study of T-cell memory formation after mild COVID-19. Study information: Clustering of TCRs was largely donor specific. General study results and limits: Clonal second-wave expansions that peaked on day 37 had unconfirmed SARS-CoV-2 specificity. Contracting CD4+ clones sat mainly in CM and EM; CD8+ in EMRA. Some SARS-CoV-2-responding clones were already detected in memory before infection.

The V gene end was trimmed by 7 bases and the J gene end by 6 bases; junction bases not matched to a gene: 11. Germline V gene sequence: CDR1 WSHSY, CDR2 SAAADI. This CDR3 spans 17 amino acids. As concerns this clonotype: The antigen is undetermined.

TCRdb re-analysed the 5' RACE reads in MiXCR, keeping a single row per CDR3 protein. The sample includes hundreds of thousands of distinct CDR3 sequences, around a sixth of them seen just once. This receptor was taken from a man younger than 35 who had mild COVID-19 (a few samples of this study predate the infection). Cell type and time point are not known. Sequencing was carried out using PBMCs or a T cell subset sorted from them (not recorded which). V and J are TRBV10-2 and TRBJ2-3, with 15 bases aligning to TRBD2. The CDR3, as DNA: TGCGCCAGCACTGGACTAGCGGGGGGGTCTAGGGAGGATACGCAGTATTTT. Translation: CASTGLAGGSREDTQYF.